This T cell receptor beta chain was sequenced for a study of shared clonotypes between healthy human individuals. Naive CD8 cells were CD45RO-negative, positively selected for CCR7, excluding terminally differentiated effector memory CD45RA+ cells. V trimming: 6 bases; J trimming: 4 bases; junction bases outside the gene matches: 4. Per germline, CDR1 MNHEY and CDR2 SVGAGI. The CDR3 totals 14 residues. On this clone: Its matching antigen is unknown.

Whole-study findings and limits: Unshared clonotypes carried lower generation probabilities than those common to all four donors.

Sequencing was performed with immunoSEQ multiplex PCR; in TCRdb, only in-frame clones are kept and a portion is missing. Altogether some 2.1 million clones are present, 85% to 95% being singletons, with the ten largest covering 1.1%. This sequence was found in a man younger than 35 in good health. The source material was naive CD8+ T cells sorted from blood. The V call is TRBV6-5, the J call TRBJ1-1, with 11 bases matching TRBD1. The CDR3 sequence is CASRLGQGATEAFF. The DNA of the CDR3 is TGTGCCAGCAGACTCGGACAGGGGGCCACTGAAGCTTTCTTT.